A single sample is the source of the 15 T cell receptor beta chains below, sequenced in a study of T cells in Graves' hyperthyroidism and ophthalmopathy. RNA transcripts provided the source from which TCR beta CDR3 regions were amplified. The TCR CDR3 was amplified in a first-round RT-PCR using the HTBI primer set. In TCRdb, the multiplex PCR reads were re-called with MiXCR into one record per CDR3 protein. The sample yields around 250,000 distinct CDR3 sequences, almost 25% seen once. Sequenced: blood. The source of these receptors is a woman in her forties with Graves' ophthalmopathy.

This clonotype was counted at least ten times. The J gene is TRBJ1-2, the V gene TRBV12-3 or TRBV12-4; TRBD1 matches 8 bases. The CDR3 covers 13 residues. Germline trimming cut 7 bases from V and 8 bases from J; bases unmatched to any gene: 9. The CDR3 sequence: CASNLGQGNGYTF. In nucleotides, the CDR3 is TGTGCCAGCAACCTCGGACAGGGTAACGGCTACACCTTC.

At least ten counts were recorded for this clonotype. This chain uses TRBV11-1 with TRBJ2-7; 7 nucleotides line up with TRBD1. Germline trimming cut 3 bases from V and 3 bases from J; bases unmatched to any gene: 5. The CDR3 has 14 amino acids. Germline CDR1 SGHAT, CDR2 FQDESV (reference sequence). CDR3 amino acids: CASSLDWDSYEQYF. The CDR3 bases are TGTGCCAGCAGCTTGGACTGGGACAGCTACGAGCAGTACTTC.

Of note for this clonotype: Germline and junction disagree at one end, which may indicate a read error. The chain couples TRBV19 to TRBJ2-7; D gene unclear. CDR1 is LNHDA, CDR2 SQIVND, per germline (reference sequence). There are 13 residues in the CDR3. CDR3 amino acids: CASRSSGSCEQYF. The CDR3 region has the DNA TGTGCCAGTAGATCTTCAGGTTCCTGCGAGCAGTACTTC.

This clonotype was counted ten times or more. This sequence joins TRBV2 and TRBJ1-5; maybe TRBD1 (6 bases). The germline V and J ends were trimmed by 2 bases and 6 bases, with 17 bases remaining between them. CDR1 is SNHLY, CDR2 FYNNEI, per germline. The CDR3 runs 16 residues. CDR3: CASSESARGFVQPQHF. The CDR3 DNA reads TGTGCCAGCAGTGAATCCGCGAGGGGGTTTGTTCAGCCCCAGCATTTT.

This clonotype was observed at least ten times. The V gene is TRBV10-3, the J gene TRBJ2-7, with D perhaps TRBD2 (6 bases). The V end was cut by 6 bases, the J end by 0 bases, with 18 bases between. CDR1 and CDR2 from the germline V gene are ENHRY and SYGVKD. This CDR3 contains 16 residues. The DNA for the CDR3 is TGTGCCATCAGAAATACCGGGACTTCTAGCTCCTACGAGCAGTACTTC. Encoded protein: CAIRNTGTSSSYEQYF.

This clonotype was detected only a few times. A read error may be the cause here, since a much bigger clone is one base away. The J gene is TRBJ1-2, the V gene TRBV19; D is unresolved. Trimming removed 5 bases from V and 7 bases from J, with 20 bases in between. The CDR3 has 15 residues. Germline CDR1 LNHDA, CDR2 SQIVND (reference sequence). CDR3 in amino acids: CASSSSLTWESGYTF. The CDR3 DNA sequence: TGTGCCAGTAGTTCCTCACTGACATGGGAGTCTGGCTACACCTTC.

This clonotype occurred many times. The chain uses TRBV20-1 and TRBJ1-2; no clear D gene. Germline values: CDR1 DFQATT, CDR2 SNEGSKA (reference sequence). With 3 bases removed from V and 8 bases from J, the gap between germline ends came to 13 bases. This CDR3 is built from 12 residues. The CDR3 region is CSASPYILGYTF. In DNA, the CDR3 is TGCAGTGCTAGCCCTTACATTCTGGGCTACACCTTC.

This clonotype was seen a few times. The V call is TRBV27, the J call TRBJ2-2; tentatively, D is TRBD1 or TRBD2 (6 bases each). V shed 5 bases and J shed 4 bases, with 11 bases lying between them. Per the germline V gene, CDR1 is MNHEY and CDR2 is SMNVEV (reference sequence). This CDR3 spans 14 amino acids. The CDR3 reads CASSLKGGTGELFF. Written as DNA, the CDR3 is TGTGCCAGCAGTCTCAAGGGGGGCACCGGGGAGCTGTTTTTT.

This clonotype was detected ten times or more. A much bigger clone sits one base away, suggesting this may be a read error. The V and J genes are TRBV2 and TRBJ2-7, with 9 bases identical to TRBD1. The germline V gene encodes CDR1 SNHLY and CDR2 FYNNEI. The CDR3 sequence is 14 residues long. In DNA form, the CDR3 reads TGTGCCCGCAGTGAAGGGGACAGGGTCTACGAGCAGTACTTC. Protein sequence: CARSEGDRVYEQYF.

This clonotype was recorded at least ten times. V gene TRBV4-1 combines with J gene TRBJ2-7; D tentatively fits TRBD1 or TRBD2 (6 bases each). Germline V gene lookup returns CDR1 MGHRA and CDR2 YSYEKL. V was shortened by 1 base and J by 6 bases, with 13 bases between the two germline ends. This CDR3 has 14 residues. For the CDR3, the DNA is TGCGCCAGCAGCCAAGGTAGGGGGGTCGCCGAGCAGTACTTC. This translates into CASSQGRGVAEQYF.

The sample holds many counts of this clonotype. This rearrangement joins TRBV28 to TRBJ2-5; D might be TRBD2 (6 bases). The length of the CDR3 is 15 residues. CDR1 is MDHEN and CDR2 is SYDVKM in the germline V gene. V was pared by 2 bases and J by 4 bases, with 14 bases between. The CDR3 loop is CASSLGAGYRETQYF. DNA for the CDR3: TGTGCCAGCAGTTTAGGCGCGGGGTATAGAGAGACCCAGTACTTC. The complete variable domain, with remaining parts taken from reference TRBV28 and TRBJ2-5, reads DVKVTQSSRYLVKRTGEKVFLECVQDMDHENMFWYRQDPGLGLRLIYFSYDVKMKEKGDIPEGYSVSREKKERFSLILESASTNQTSMYLCASSLGAGYRETQYFGPGTRLLVL.

This clonotype was observed at least ten times. The gene calls are TRBV11-1 and TRBJ2-5; 8 bases are shared with TRBD1. Germline CDR1 and CDR2: SGHAT and FQDESV (reference sequence). The V gene end was trimmed by 1 base and the J gene end by 6 bases; junction bases not matched to a gene: 7. The CDR3 is made up of 15 amino acids. CDR3 nucleotides: TGTGCCAGCAGCTTAGTAGGTGGACAGGGACAGACCCAGTACTTC. This sequence encodes CASSLVGGQGQTQYF.

The CDR3 spells CASNSDRSSYEQYF. CDR3 bases: TGTGCCAGCAATTCGGACAGGAGCTCCTACGAGCAGTACTTC. J is TRBJ2-7 and V is TRBV2; 7 bases align to TRBD1. V lost 7 bases to trimming and J lost 0 bases; unmatched junction nucleotides: 6. This CDR3 contains 14 residues. The germline V gene has CDR1 SNHLY and CDR2 FYNNEI. Filled out from reference TRBV2 and TRBJ2-7, the complete variable domain reads EPEVTQTPSHQVTQMGQEVILRCVPISNHLYFYWYRQILGQKVEFLVSFYNNEISEKSEIFDDQFSVERPDGSNFTLKIRSTKLEDSAMYFCASNSDRSSYEQYFGPGTRLTVT.

The sample holds many counts of this clonotype. DNA for the CDR3: TGCAGTGCTAGCGCGGGGGTAGCAAATCAGCCCCAGCATTTT. The encoded protein is CSASAGVANQPQHF. The chain links TRBV20-1 to TRBJ1-5; a weak D match, TRBD1 (5 bases). The CDR3 sequence is 14 residues long. Germline-derived CDR1 and CDR2 are DFQATT and SNEGSKA (reference sequence). The V end was cut by 3 bases, the J end by 4 bases, with 13 bases between.

In its sample, this clonotype was seen many times. V is TRBV5-1 and J is TRBJ2-7, with a tentative D call TRBD1 (6 bases). Germline assignment: CDR1 SGHRS and CDR2 YFSETQ. The V end lost 1 base, the J end lost 6 bases, and 17 bases lay between the germline ends. This CDR3 is 15 amino acids long. CDR3 DNA sequence: TGCGCCAGCAGCTTGACAAACGCAGGGGTTAGCGAGCAGTACTTC. Amino acids: CASSLTNAGVSEQYF.